A single sample is the source of the 3 T cell receptor beta chains below, sequenced in a study of cytomegalovirus exposure and HLA in healthy donors. Primers: 60 Vbeta forward and 13 Jbeta reverse. The method was immunoSEQ multiplex PCR; TCRdb's version includes in-frame clones alone and lacks a portion of them. The sample totals 150,000 to 200,000 clones. Sequencing was performed on PBMCs. These receptors were collected from a man aged 25 to 40 in good health and CMV-seronegative.

The chain employs TRBV6-1 and TRBJ2-7; 10 bases are a match to TRBD1. This CDR3 contains 15 residues. V lost 6 bases to trimming and J lost 3 bases; unmatched junction nucleotides: 8. Germline assignment: CDR1 MNHNS and CDR2 SASEGT. CDR3 region: CASSQGTGAFYEQYF. The CDR3 DNA follows: TGTGCCAGCAGCCAGGGGACAGGGGCGTTCTACGAGCAGTACTTC.

This rearrangement joins TRBV15 to TRBJ2-1; D is ambiguous. Germline loops: CDR1 LNHNV, CDR2 YYDKDF (reference sequence). Trimming stripped 4 bases from V and 9 bases from J, with 10 bases between. This CDR3 is built from 12 residues. CDR3 residues: CATSMTTSEQFF. The CDR3 DNA reads TGTGCCACCAGCATGACAACTTCTGAGCAGTTCTTC.

J is TRBJ2-1 and V is TRBV27, with 7 bases identical to TRBD2. J gave up 0 bases and V 3 bases, and 8 bases lay outside the gene matches. Germline V gene lookup returns CDR1 MNHEY and CDR2 SMNVEV (reference sequence). This CDR3 comprises 17 residues. This CDR3 reads CASSFAASGFSYNEQFF. The CDR3 nucleotides are TGTGCCAGCAGTTTTGCAGCTAGCGGATTCTCCTACAATGAGCAGTTCTTC.